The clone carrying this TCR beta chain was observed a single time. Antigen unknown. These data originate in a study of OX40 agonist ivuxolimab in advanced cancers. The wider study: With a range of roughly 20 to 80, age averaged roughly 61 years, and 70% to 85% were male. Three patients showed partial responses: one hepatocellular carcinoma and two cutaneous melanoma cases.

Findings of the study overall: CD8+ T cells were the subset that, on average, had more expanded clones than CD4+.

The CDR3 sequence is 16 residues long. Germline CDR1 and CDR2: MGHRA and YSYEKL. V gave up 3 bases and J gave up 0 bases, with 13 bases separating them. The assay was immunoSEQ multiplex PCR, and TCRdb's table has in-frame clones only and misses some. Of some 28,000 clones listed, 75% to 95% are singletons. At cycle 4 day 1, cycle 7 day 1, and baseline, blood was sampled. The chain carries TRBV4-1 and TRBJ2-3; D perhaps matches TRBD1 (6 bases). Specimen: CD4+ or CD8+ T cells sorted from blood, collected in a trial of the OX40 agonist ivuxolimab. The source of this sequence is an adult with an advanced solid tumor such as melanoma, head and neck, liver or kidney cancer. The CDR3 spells CASSHPRGQSTDTQYF. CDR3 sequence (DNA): TGCGCCAGCAGCCATCCCCGCGGACAGAGCACAGATACGCAGTATTTT.